The 5 T cell receptor beta chains below come from one sample, sequenced in a study of blood T cell repertoires in COVID-19. Some clones are missing from TCRdb's copy, which holds only in-frame ones; the method was immunoSEQ multiplex PCR. Of 250,000 to 300,000 clones listed, around 89% are singletons. The material sequenced was peripheral blood. These receptors originate from a middle-aged man with acute or convalescent COVID-19.

J is TRBJ2-2 and V is TRBV9, with 7 bases lining up with TRBD2. Looked up from germline, CDR1 is SGDLS and CDR2 is YYNGEE. V was pared by 0 bases and J by 4 bases, with 9 bases of the junction left unmatched. The length of the CDR3 is 17 residues. This chain's CDR3 is CASSVGGLADFTGELFF. For the CDR3, the DNA is TGTGCCAGCAGCGTAGGCGGTCTAGCGGATTTCACCGGGGAGCTGTTTTTT.

The rearrangement joins TRBV7-3 to TRBJ2-2; TRBD2 might be the D (5 bases). The CDR3 has 12 amino acids. CDR1 and CDR2 (germline): SGHTA, FQGTGA. V was pared by 5 bases and J by 8 bases, with 9 bases between. The CDR3 region has the DNA TGTGCCAGCAGCCTAGACTATGGGGAGCTGTTTTTT. Translation: CASSLDYGELFF.

The CDR3 spells CASSLDGSSNQPQHF. CDR3 DNA: TGTGCCAGCAGCTTAGATGGTAGCAGCAATCAGCCCCAGCATTTT. The chain employs TRBV11-2 and TRBJ1-5; no definite D call. This CDR3 is 15 amino acids long. In germline, CDR1 is SGHAT, CDR2 FQNNGV. Trimming removed 0 bases at V and 1 base at J, with 7 bases between.

The chain employs TRBV19 and TRBJ1-5; no clear D. This CDR3 comprises 13 residues. Germline V CDR1 and CDR2: LNHDA, SQIVND (reference sequence). V shed 5 bases and J shed 6 bases, with 11 bases lying between them. CDR3 nucleotides: TGTGCCAGTAGTCTGAGTTTGAGTCAGCCCCAGCATTTT. Translation: CASSLSLSQPQHF.

The chain employs TRBV11-2 and TRBJ1-3; D uncertain. Germline V gene lookup returns CDR1 SGHAT and CDR2 FQNNGV. This CDR3 region has 12 residues. The V end was cut by 1 base, the J end by 7 bases, with 5 bases between. CDR3 in DNA: TGTGCCAGCAGCTTAGGACTGAACACCATATATTTT. As protein: CASSLGLNTIYF.